This TCR beta chain was captured by sequencing in a study of blood T cell repertoires in COVID-19 (dated by TCRdb to 2018 to 2021). Turning to the overall study: The collaborator samples originated in the United States, Italy and Spain and spanned the acute and convalescent phases of COVID-19. The material from the prospective study consisted of cDNA or gDNA derived from T cells, B-cell-depleted T cells, or PBMCs. The repertoires were released in a freely available public database intended as a resource for research on the immune response to SARS-CoV-2. Deeply sampled blood TCRbeta repertoires from subjects exposed to, actively infected with, or recovered from COVID-19 were included in the dataset. The samples were drawn from two sources: the first 160 participants of the ongoing ImmuneRACE study, and 1,254 subjects contributed by 6 global collaborators. Sample metadata almost always included a de-identified subject ID, COVID-19 status, age in years and sex. HLA class I and class II types, where available, came from metadata supplied by the sample provider rather than from assay-based typing.

Enrolling through a virtual design, the prospective study's participants ranged in age from roughly 18 to 89 years and lived across 20 to 30 United States geographic areas. In the prospective study, participants were assigned to cohorts based on the clinical history participants reported in a screening survey and a study questionnaire. Exposed participants were defined as having been in contact with someone with a PCR-confirmed or clinician-diagnosed COVID-19 case within 2 weeks of study entry. In the prospective study, whole blood, serum and a nasopharyngeal or oropharyngeal swab were collected from each participant by mobile phlebotomists. Over a roughly two-month period, participants in the prospective study had the option of providing additional blood draws and questionnaires. Before DNA extraction, prospective study blood samples were shipped either frozen or at room temperature. The paper as a whole reports these results and caveats: How much clinical and demographic metadata was included differed by source and by participant, and the metadata was provided uncurated.

The immunoSEQ Assay, a bias-controlled multiplex PCR, was used to amplify TCRbeta CDR3 regions from genomic DNA. The paper's processing steps were these. The number of nucleated cells in each sample was estimated from the amplification of reference gene primers within the assay. Sequence reads were collapsed and filtered to measure the absolute abundance of every unique TCRbeta CDR3 rearrangement. For each sample, productive Simpson clonality was calculated as the square root of Simpson's diversity index across productive rearrangements. This is the immuneACCESS table as TCRdb keeps it, with only in-frame sequences that have V and J called. A part of the clones is gone; compared with another copy, unresolved V genes explain less than half, and the rest is unexplained. V and J calls and clone size come straight from that table; D and trimming were deduced from the DNA. The sample has about 200,000 clones on record, 75% to 90% of them singletons. Clones ranked in the top ten supply about 4.7% of the sample.

With respect to this clone: The antigen it recognizes is unknown. Nothing much larger sits one base from this clone, and base qualities are not available.

The germline V gene (reference sequence) yields MNHEY for CDR1 and SMNVEV for CDR2. The junction shows trimming of 3 bases on V and 0 bases on J, plus 10 bases between the germline ends. Counted from cysteine to phenylalanine, this CDR3 has 15 amino acids. Here the CDR3 DNA is all that survives: 45 bases in frame from base 1. The V gene is TRBV27 and the J gene is TRBJ2-3, and the D gene may be TRBD1, 5 bases matching. Sequencing was performed on PBMCs or T cells enriched from blood (not recorded which). This clonotype was sampled from a woman aged 25 to 45 who had been exposed to COVID-19. Here the CDR3 is given as CASSLRQTSTDTQYF. DNA sequence: TGTGCCAGCAGTTTGAGACAGACTAGCACAGATACGCAGTATTTT.